Each of the 2 T cell receptor beta chains below was sequenced from the same sample in a study of vaccination effects on CD4 cells after COVID-19. In the ViraFEST assay, antigen-specific CD4+ clonotypes were identified by expansion after peptide-pool stimulation. Cells that had been cultured for approximately ten days were the source of isolated CD4+ T cells. Each participant was administered two doses of either the BNT162b2 or the mRNA-1273 vaccine. Their cognate antigens are unknown. Profiled with immunoSEQ multiplex PCR; TCRdb holds only in-frame clones, not every one. The repertoire holds about 59,000 clones, with around four fifths as singletons. Sequencing was performed on CD4+ T cells from PBMCs cultured with HCoV-OC43 spike peptides, taken after COVID-19 vaccination. The subset is: HCoV-OC43 spike overlapping peptide pool stimulation. Receptor source: a human donor who received a COVID-19 vaccine.

The chain's CDR3 is CASSTSARDRAGNTIYF. In DNA, the CDR3 is TGTGCCAGCAGCACTAGTGCAAGGGACAGGGCAGGAAACACCATATATTTT. The chain couples TRBV11-2 to TRBJ1-3; TRBD1 matches 9 bases. V shed 5 bases and J 4 bases; nucleotides not matched to a gene: 12. Germline V gene lookup returns CDR1 SGHAT and CDR2 FQNNGV. The CDR3 runs to 17 residues.

This chain joins TRBV12-3 or TRBV12-4 and TRBJ2-5; no reliable D call. V lost 2 bases to trimming and J lost 3 bases, with 4 bases between them. This CDR3 region has 12 residues. CDR3 coding DNA: TGTGCCAGCAGTTTATTGGAAGAGACCCAGTACTTC. Translated, it gives CASSLLEETQYF.